The 29 T cell receptor beta chains below all came from one sample that was sequenced in a study of cytomegalovirus exposure and HLA in healthy donors. PCR used 60 Vbeta primers and 13 Jbeta primers. Here immunoSEQ multiplex PCR was the method, and the copy in TCRdb shows in-frame clones only, minus some. The data contain some 200,000 clones, approximately 82% of them singletons. The sample consisted of PBMCs. These receptors all come from a man between 18 and 35 years old in good health and CMV-seronegative.

The chain couples TRBV6-1 to TRBJ1-1; D perhaps matches TRBD1 (5 bases). The CDR3 sequence is 12 residues long. The ends were cut back, 10 bases at V and 4 bases at J, with 13 bases in the middle. CDR1 MNHNS and CDR2 SASEGT come from the germline V gene. The CDR3 DNA follows: TGTGCCACCTCAGCAGGGTTCACTGAAGCTTTCTTT. This gives the protein CATSAGFTEAFF.

The rearrangement joins TRBV6-5 to TRBJ2-5; D uncertain. The CDR3 consists of 13 residues. V was pared by 4 bases and J by 1 base, with 7 bases between. The germline gives CDR1 MNHEY, CDR2 SVGAGI. The CDR3 DNA sequence: TGTGCCAGCAGTTGGGCAGCCCAAGAGACCCAGTACTTC. Translating gives CASSWAAQETQYF.

The gene calls are TRBV28 and TRBJ2-1, with 10 bases fitting TRBD2. This CDR3 has 13 residues. CDR1 and CDR2 (germline): MDHEN, SYDVKM. With 5 bases clipped from V and 9 bases from J, the junction kept 4 bases outside the gene matches. CDR3 in DNA: TGTGCCAGCAGTGACATAGCGGGAGGTGAGCAGTTCTTC. Protein sequence: CASSDIAGGEQFF.

The rearrangement uses TRBV6-5 and TRBJ1-1; 8 positions agree with TRBD1. The CDR3 is 14 amino acids. Germline V gene data show CDR1 as MNHEY and CDR2 as SVGAGI. After removal of 4 bases from V and 5 bases from J, the junction contained 6 bases not matched to a gene. CDR3 in DNA: TGTGCCAGCAGTTCCTACAGGGGGTGGACTGAAGCTTTCTTT. Encoded protein: CASSSYRGWTEAFF.

In regard to this clone: One junction end does not reproduce the germline sequence, and a read error may be involved. This chain joins TRBV7-9 and TRBJ2-3; TRBD2 agrees at 12 bases. Germline V gives CDR1 SEHNR, CDR2 FQNEAQ (reference sequence). The CDR3 runs to 16 residues. CDR3 nucleotides: TGTTCCAGCAGCTCACTAGCGGGAGGCAACACAGATACGCAGTATTTT. Its translation: CSSSSLAGGNTDTQYF.

This clone has a single count. The rearrangement uses TRBV30 and TRBJ2-2, with 9 bases fitting TRBD1. Germline CDR1 is GTSNPN and CDR2 is SVGIG (reference sequence). V was clipped by 7 bases and J by 5 bases; unmatched bases: 8. CDR3 length equals 14 residues. DNA of the CDR3: TGTGCCTTTAACAGGGGGCTAGGGACCGGGGAGCTGTTTTTT. Protein sequence: CAFNRGLGTGELFF.

The rearrangement uses TRBV6-1 and TRBJ2-1; 8 nucleotides agree with TRBD1. The length of the CDR3 is 14 residues. Trimming removed 8 bases from V and 8 bases from J; junction bases left unmatched: 11. Germline values: CDR1 MNHNS, CDR2 SASEGT. CDR3 sequence: CASSPVQGADEQFF. In DNA, the CDR3 is TGTGCCAGCTCCCCGGTCCAGGGGGCGGATGAGCAGTTCTTC.

The chain is built from TRBV28 and TRBJ1-1, with 7 bases aligning to TRBD1. Germline CDR1 and CDR2: MDHEN and SYDVKM. V lost 6 bases and J lost 0; bases outside the gene matches: 7. CDR3 size: 15 residues. The CDR3 sequence is CASSFTGDMNTEAFF. Here the CDR3 DNA reads TGTGCCAGCAGCTTTACAGGGGATATGAACACTGAAGCTTTCTTT.

The rearrangement joins TRBV9 to TRBJ2-1; D might be TRBD1 (8 bases). V lost 1 base to trimming and J lost 8 bases, with 16 bases between them. CDR1 is SGDLS, CDR2 YYNGEE, per germline. The CDR3 has 15 residues. The CDR3 loop is CASSVQGAGGDEQFF. In DNA form, the CDR3 reads TGTGCCAGCAGCGTACAGGGGGCAGGGGGGGATGAGCAGTTCTTC.

As regards this clone: In the same sample, other DNA sequences code for this CDR3. The V gene is TRBV2, the J gene TRBJ2-3; D perhaps matches TRBD2 (5 bases). The CDR3 contains 15 residues. V lost 6 bases and J lost 1, with 14 bases in between. Germline CDR1 reads SNHLY; CDR2 reads FYNNEI. CDR3 sequence reads: CASSRGLAGTDTQYF. DNA for the CDR3: TGTGCCAGCAGCCGAGGACTCGCGGGCACAGATACGCAGTATTTT. Drawing the rest from reference TRBV2 and TRBJ2-3, the complete variable domain is EPEVTQTPSHQVTQMGQEVILRCVPISNHLYFYWYRQILGQKVEFLVSFYNNEISEKSEIFDDQFSVERPDGSNFTLKIRSTKLEDSAMYFCASSRGLAGTDTQYFGPGTRLTVL.

This clone was observed once. The CDR3 nucleotides are TGTGCCAGCAGCGTCCGAGTCGCCGGGGAGCTGTTTTTT. Its translation: CASSVRVAGELFF. This rearrangement joins TRBV9 to TRBJ2-2, with D uncertain. V dropped 2 bases and J dropped 6 bases, with 8 bases sitting between them. Germline CDR1 is SGDLS and CDR2 is YYNGEE. The CDR3 contains 13 residues.

This chain connects TRBV29-1 to TRBJ1-4, with 8 bases fitting TRBD1. Germline V gives CDR1 SQVTM, CDR2 ANQGSEA. This CDR3 comprises 13 residues. Trimming took 7 bases from V and 5 from J; bases not matched to a gene: 6. The CDR3 region is CSARQGTNEKLFF. In DNA, the CDR3 is TGCAGCGCCAGACAGGGGACAAATGAAAAACTGTTTTTT.

The chain links TRBV19 to TRBJ2-3; D is ambiguous. The germline gives CDR1 LNHDA, CDR2 SQIVND (reference sequence). This CDR3 has 15 residues. Trimming stripped 7 bases from V and 3 bases from J, with 17 bases between. The DNA for the CDR3 is TGTGCCAGTACCCCGCCGGGTCAGCCGACAGATACGCAGTATTTT. Translated: CASTPPGQPTDTQYF.

In the case of this clone: The junction departs from the called germline gene at one end, perhaps through a read error. Other nucleotide sequences in the sample specify the same CDR3. The chain has TRBV5-1 and TRBJ1-2; D might be TRBD1 (5 bases). Germline V gene sequence: CDR1 SGHRS, CDR2 YFSETQ. CDR3 length: 14 residues. The CDR3 spells CASSLVGREDGYTF. CDR3 sequence (DNA): TGCGCCAGCAGCTTGGTCGGCAGGGAGGATGGCTACACTTTC.

The V and J genes are TRBV11-1 and TRBJ2-1; TRBD2 matches at 10 bases. Germline values: CDR1 SGHAT, CDR2 FQDESV (reference sequence). Unmatched junction bases numbered 9, after V lost 2 bases and J lost 2 bases. The CDR3 is 18 residues long. As DNA, the CDR3 is TGTGCCAGCAGCTTATTGTGGGTAGCGGGAGGAACCTACAATGAGCAGTTCTTC. Translation gives CASSLLWVAGGTYNEQFF. Looking up the rest from reference TRBV11-1 and TRBJ2-1 gives the full variable domain: EAEVAQSPRYKITEKSQAVAFWCDPISGHATLYWYRQILGQGPELLVQFQDESVVDDSQLPKDRFSAERLKGVDSTLKIQPAELGDSAMYLCASSLLWVAGGTYNEQFFGPGTRLTVL.

The V and J genes are TRBV10-3 and TRBJ1-5; maybe TRBD1 (6 bases). V was shortened by 2 bases and J by 6 bases, with 20 bases between the two germline ends. The germline V gene has CDR1 ENHRY and CDR2 SYGVKD. The CDR3 runs to 17 residues. Written as DNA, the CDR3 is TGTGCCATCAGTGAGACTCCCACAGGGCTGGGGGTTCAGCCCCAGCATTTT. Translated, it gives CAISETPTGLGVQPQHF.

Only a few counts were recorded for this clone. The chain is built from TRBV7-3 and TRBJ2-1; 10 bases are shared with TRBD1. The germline gives CDR1 SGHTA, CDR2 FQGTGA. V shed 5 bases, J shed 9 bases, and the junction held 4 bases outside the gene matches. This CDR3 spans 13 amino acids. The CDR3 coding sequence is TGTGCCAGCAGCCCTCGGGACAGGGGTGAGCAGTTCTTC. Amino acids: CASSPRDRGEQFF.

This clone showed up just a few times. The chain combines TRBV28 with TRBJ1-1; TRBD1 aligns across 8 bases. This CDR3 has 13 amino acids. Germline V gene lookup returns CDR1 MDHEN and CDR2 SYDVKM. J lost 6 bases, V lost 8 bases, and 8 bases had no gene match. The CDR3 nucleotides read TGTGCCAGCCTGGGGACAGGTACCTCTGAAGCTTTCTTT. Amino acids: CASLGTGTSEAFF.

In its sample, this clone was seen a few times. The V gene is TRBV5-8, the J gene TRBJ2-6; tentative D call: TRBD2 (7 bases). The CDR3 is made up of 18 amino acids. Germline CDR1 SGHTS, CDR2 YDEGEE. The V end lost 0 bases, the J end lost 2 bases, and 15 bases lay between the germline ends. The CDR3 loop reads CASSLEGRGLPGANVLTF. CDR3 DNA sequence: TGTGCCAGCAGCTTGGAGGGGAGGGGGTTGCCTGGGGCCAACGTCCTGACTTTC.

V is TRBV28 and J is TRBJ2-7; possible D gene TRBD1, 5 bases. The CDR3 sequence is 11 residues long. V lost 6 bases and J 8 bases, leaving 11 bases between the germline ends. CDR1 is MDHEN and CDR2 is SYDVKM in the germline V gene. For the CDR3, the DNA is TGTGCCAGCAGCCAGGGTGGTAAGCAGTACTTC. This translates into CASSQGGKQYF.

A word on this clone: The same CDR3 also results from other DNA sequences found in this sample. In DNA form, the CDR3 reads TGTGCCAGCAGCCCCCGGGACAGAAATTCACCCCTCCACTTT. Translated, it gives CASSPRDRNSPLHF. The chain uses TRBV9 and TRBJ1-6, with 7 bases identical to TRBD1. With V trimmed by 4 bases and J by 7 bases, 5 bases remained unmatched. Per the germline V gene, CDR1 is SGDLS and CDR2 is YYNGEE. The CDR3 length is 14 residues. Together with reference TRBV9 and TRBJ1-6, the CDR3 gives the full variable domain: DSGVTQTPKHLITATGQRVTLRCSPRSGDLSVYWYQQSLDQGLQFLIQYYNGEERAKGNILERFSAQQFPDLHSELNLSSLELGDSALYFCASSPRDRNSPLHFGNGTRLTVT.

J is TRBJ2-2 and V is TRBV28, with D unresolved. This CDR3 is 13 amino acids long. Germline lookup yields CDR1 MDHEN and CDR2 SYDVKM. Trimming cost V 4 bases and J 5 bases, with 8 bases left between them. CDR3 amino acids: CASSSEATGELFF. The CDR3 DNA reads TGTGCCAGCAGTTCAGAGGCTACCGGGGAGCTGTTTTTT.

V and J are TRBV25-1 and TRBJ2-7, with 9 bases fitting TRBD2. Trimming removed 2 bases from V and 4 bases from J; junction bases left unmatched: 6. Germline V gene sequence: CDR1 MGHDK, CDR2 SYGVNS. This CDR3 comprises 15 residues. CDR3 in amino acids: CASSEAGLAVYEQYF. The CDR3 DNA reads TGTGCCAGCAGTGAAGCGGGACTAGCAGTATACGAGCAGTACTTC.

DNA for the CDR3: TGTGCCTGGAGTTCCACCCAGGGGGGCGCTGGCTATGGCTACACCTTC. It yields the protein CAWSSTQGGAGYGYTF. The genes are TRBV30 and TRBJ1-2, with 7 bases matching TRBD1. CDR1 is GTSNPN, CDR2 SVGIG, per germline (reference sequence). The trim removed 2 bases at V and 4 bases at J, leaving 13 bases unmatched. There are 16 residues in the CDR3.

There are a few counts of this clone. This chain joins TRBV5-6 and TRBJ2-7; D is undetermined. Between the trimmed V and J ends, which lost 2 bases and 3 bases, there was a span of 6 bases. In germline, CDR1 is SGHDT, CDR2 YYEEEE. The CDR3 contains 12 residues. The DNA of the CDR3 is TGTGCCAGCAGCTTTTGGCACTACGAGCAGTACTTC. Protein: CASSFWHYEQYF.

The chain uses TRBV18 and TRBJ1-1; 7 bases match TRBD1. The germline CDR1 and CDR2 sequences are KGHSH and LQKENI. The J segment lost 4 bases and the V segment lost 1 base, leaving 6 bases of the junction unmatched. The CDR3 sequence is 15 residues long. The CDR3 nucleotides read TGTGCCAGCTCACCACTAACAGGGGAAGGCACTGAAGCTTTCTTT. Translated: CASSPLTGEGTEAFF.

The V and J genes are TRBV10-2 and TRBJ2-7; the D gene is possibly TRBD2 (5 bases). Per germline, CDR1 WSHSY and CDR2 SAAADI. V shed 3 bases and J shed 2 bases, with 8 bases lying between them. The CDR3 has 13 residues. The chain's CDR3 is CASSEGLTYEQYF. CDR3 in DNA: TGCGCCAGCAGTGAAGGACTGACCTACGAGCAGTACTTC.

This clone was found a few times. The chain uses TRBV9 and TRBJ2-7, with 11 bases lining up with TRBD2. This CDR3 comprises 14 residues. The junction had 2 bases not matched to a gene; V was cut back by 3 bases and J by 3 bases. Germline V gene lookup returns CDR1 SGDLS and CDR2 YYNGEE. The CDR3 sequence: CASSALAGGYEQYF. CDR3 nucleotide sequence: TGTGCCAGCAGCGCCCTAGCGGGGGGCTACGAGCAGTACTTC.

The chain combines TRBV27 with TRBJ2-1, with 11 bases that match TRBD2. The germline V gene encodes CDR1 MNHEY and CDR2 SMNVEV (reference sequence). The CDR3 is made up of 16 amino acids. J was trimmed by 5 bases and V by 8 bases; bases with no gene match: 11. The CDR3 here is CASRLTSGSAHNEQFF. CDR3 nucleotide sequence: TGTGCCAGCCGACTCACTAGCGGGAGTGCTCACAATGAGCAGTTCTTC.